This TCR beta chain was recorded in a study of cytomegalovirus exposure and HLA in healthy donors. Vbeta (60) and Jbeta (13) primers were used in the PCR. Sequencing used immunoSEQ multiplex PCR; TCRdb keeps in-frame clones, though not all of them. The sample consists of around 140,000 clones, roughly 70% of them appearing once. Study outcomes and limitations: Later analysis identified a missense DCLRE1C variant that was linked to TCR beta V- and J-gene trimming. The study found most TCR sequences rare, yet found some public TCRs in many donors. Some V segments, including TRBV6-2 and TRBV6-3, were excluded as indistinguishable. Highest at DRB1 and lowest at HLA-C, TCR association rates differed among HLA loci in a later analysis.

Germline V gene sequence: CDR1 LNHDA, CDR2 SQIVND (reference sequence). J lost 1 base, V lost 7 bases, and 11 bases had no gene match. There are 16 residues in the CDR3. Details on this clone: The target antigen is unknown.

This receptor was taken from a woman in her fifties or sixties in good health and CMV-seropositive. This sequence joins TRBV19 and TRBJ1-1, with 8 nucleotides matching TRBD1. Sequencing used PBMCs. The CDR3 nucleotides read TGTGCCAGTACCCCTGGACAGGGAGGGGGGAACACTGAAGCTTTCTTT. This codes for CASTPGQGGGNTEAFF.